The entry below gives a single TCR beta chain sequence along with its context. The sample comes from a study of shared clonotypes between healthy human individuals. Germline V gene lookup returns CDR1 SGHNT and CDR2 YYREEE (reference sequence). Germline trimming cut 1 base from V and 3 bases from J; bases unmatched to any gene: 4. The CDR3 is 14 amino acids. Clones were sequenced by immunoSEQ multiplex PCR, and TCRdb holds only the in-frame ones, with some missing. The sample consists of some 2 million clones, roughly 94% of them appearing once. The TCR originated in a man aged 18 to 29 in good health. Source material: naive CD4+ T cells sorted from blood. Subset of the sample: CD45RA+ positively selected. V gene TRBV5-4 combines with J gene TRBJ2-7; TRBD1 matches 7 bases. CDR3: CASSLLGGGYEQYF. As DNA, the CDR3 is TGTGCCAGCAGCTTGTTAGGGGGCGGCTACGAGCAGTACTTC.